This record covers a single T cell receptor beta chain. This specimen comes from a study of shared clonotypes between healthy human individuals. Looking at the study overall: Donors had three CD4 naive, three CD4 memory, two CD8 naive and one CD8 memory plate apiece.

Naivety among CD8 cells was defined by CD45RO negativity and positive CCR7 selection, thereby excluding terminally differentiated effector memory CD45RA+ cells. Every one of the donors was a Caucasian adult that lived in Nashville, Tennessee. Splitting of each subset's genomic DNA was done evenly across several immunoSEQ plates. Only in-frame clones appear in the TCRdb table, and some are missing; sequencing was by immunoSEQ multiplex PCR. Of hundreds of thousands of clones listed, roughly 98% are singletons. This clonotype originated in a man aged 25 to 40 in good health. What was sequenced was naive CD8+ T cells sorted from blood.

CDR3 nucleotide sequence: TGTGCCAGCAGCTTTGGTGACACATCTTACACCGGGGAGCTGTTTTTT. Its translation: CASSFGDTSYTGELFF. The rearrangement joins TRBV7-6 to TRBJ2-2; D remains ambiguous. The CDR3 is made up of 16 amino acids. Germline CDR1 SGHVS, CDR2 FNYEAQ. V shed 3 bases and J shed 3 bases, with 14 bases lying between them.